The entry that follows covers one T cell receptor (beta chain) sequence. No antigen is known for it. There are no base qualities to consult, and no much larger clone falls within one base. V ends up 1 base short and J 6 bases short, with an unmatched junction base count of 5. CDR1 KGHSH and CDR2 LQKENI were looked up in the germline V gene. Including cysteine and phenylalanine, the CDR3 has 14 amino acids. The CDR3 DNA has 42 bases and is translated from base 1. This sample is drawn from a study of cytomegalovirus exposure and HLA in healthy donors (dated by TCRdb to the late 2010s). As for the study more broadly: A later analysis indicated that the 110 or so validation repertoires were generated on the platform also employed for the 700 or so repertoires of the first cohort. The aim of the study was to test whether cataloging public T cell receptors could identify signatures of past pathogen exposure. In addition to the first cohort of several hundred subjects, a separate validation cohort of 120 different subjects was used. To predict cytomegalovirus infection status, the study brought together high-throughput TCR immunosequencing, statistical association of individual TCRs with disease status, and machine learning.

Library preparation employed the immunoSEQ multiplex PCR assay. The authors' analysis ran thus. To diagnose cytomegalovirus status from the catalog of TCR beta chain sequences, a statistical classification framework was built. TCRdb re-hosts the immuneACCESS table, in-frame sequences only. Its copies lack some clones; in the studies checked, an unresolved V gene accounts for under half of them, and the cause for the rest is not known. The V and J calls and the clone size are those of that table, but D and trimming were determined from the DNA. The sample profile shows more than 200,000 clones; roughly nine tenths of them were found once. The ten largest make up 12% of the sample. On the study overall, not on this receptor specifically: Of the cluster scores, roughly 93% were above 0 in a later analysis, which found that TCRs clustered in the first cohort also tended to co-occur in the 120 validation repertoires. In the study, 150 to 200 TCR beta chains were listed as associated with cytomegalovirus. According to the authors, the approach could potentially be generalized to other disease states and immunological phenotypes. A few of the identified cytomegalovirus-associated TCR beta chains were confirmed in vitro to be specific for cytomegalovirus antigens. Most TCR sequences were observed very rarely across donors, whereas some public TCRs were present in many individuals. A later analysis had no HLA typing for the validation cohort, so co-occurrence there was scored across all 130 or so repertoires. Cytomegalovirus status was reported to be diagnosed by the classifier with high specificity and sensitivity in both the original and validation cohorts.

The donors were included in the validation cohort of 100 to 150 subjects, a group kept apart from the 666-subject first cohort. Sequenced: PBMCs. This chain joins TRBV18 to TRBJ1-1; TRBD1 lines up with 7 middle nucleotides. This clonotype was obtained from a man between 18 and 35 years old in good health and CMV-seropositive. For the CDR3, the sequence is CASSPQGAVAEAFF. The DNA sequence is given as TGTGCCAGCTCACCACAGGGGGCGGTTGCTGAAGCTTTCTTT.